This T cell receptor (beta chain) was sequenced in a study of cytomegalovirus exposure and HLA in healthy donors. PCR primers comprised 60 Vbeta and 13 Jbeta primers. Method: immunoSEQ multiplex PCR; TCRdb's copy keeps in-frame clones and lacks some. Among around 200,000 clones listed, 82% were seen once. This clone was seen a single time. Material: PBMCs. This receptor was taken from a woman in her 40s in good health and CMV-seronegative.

CDR3 loop: CASGGRPNYGYTF. The CDR3 bases are TGTGCCTCCGGGGGAAGACCAAACTATGGCTACACCTTC. This chain connects TRBV19 to TRBJ1-2, with D tentatively TRBD1 (5 bases). This CDR3 is built from 13 residues. Deletions cut 11 bases from V and 2 bases from J, with 15 bases between. Germline CDR1 reads LNHDA; CDR2 reads SQIVND (reference sequence).